This T cell receptor beta chain was obtained from a study of OX40 agonist ivuxolimab in advanced cancers. Overall study: Ivuxolimab, an antibody acting as an agonist of OX40 (CD134), was used to treat patients.

Points on this clone: The antigen is undetermined.

This CDR3 contains 13 residues. Germline CDR1 KGHSH, CDR2 LQKENI. Between the trimmed V and J ends, which lost 3 bases and 1 base, there was a span of 3 bases. Study-level findings and limits: CD8+ T cells were the subset that, on average, had more expanded clones than CD4+. It was not determined which antigens were specifically recognized by the peripheral T cells that had undergone clonal expansion.

Libraries were prepared by immunoSEQ multiplex PCR; TCRdb keeps only in-frame clonotypes and omits some of them. The data show tens of thousands of clones, approximately 80% seen once. The chain couples TRBV18 to TRBJ1-4; D unresolved. The input for sequencing was CD4+ or CD8+ T cells sorted from blood, taken in a trial of the OX40 agonist ivuxolimab. This TCR derives from an adult with an advanced solid tumor such as melanoma, head and neck, liver or kidney cancer. The CDR3 nucleotides are TGTGCCAGCTCACCTGGAACTAATGAAAAACTGTTTTTT. Its protein is CASSPGTNEKLFF.